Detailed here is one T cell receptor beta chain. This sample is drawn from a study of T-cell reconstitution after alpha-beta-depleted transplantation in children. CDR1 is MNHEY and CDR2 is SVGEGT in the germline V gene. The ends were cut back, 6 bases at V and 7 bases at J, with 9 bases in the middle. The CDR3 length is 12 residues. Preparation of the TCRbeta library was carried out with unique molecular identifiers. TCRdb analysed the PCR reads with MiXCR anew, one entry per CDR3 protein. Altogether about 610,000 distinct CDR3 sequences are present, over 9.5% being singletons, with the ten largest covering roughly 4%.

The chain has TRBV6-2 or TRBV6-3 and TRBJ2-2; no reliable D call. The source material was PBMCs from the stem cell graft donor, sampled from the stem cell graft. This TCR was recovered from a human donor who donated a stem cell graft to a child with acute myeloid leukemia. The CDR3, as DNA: TGTGCCAGCAGCCCCAGCCACGGGGAGCTGTTTTTT. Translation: CASSPSHGELFF.